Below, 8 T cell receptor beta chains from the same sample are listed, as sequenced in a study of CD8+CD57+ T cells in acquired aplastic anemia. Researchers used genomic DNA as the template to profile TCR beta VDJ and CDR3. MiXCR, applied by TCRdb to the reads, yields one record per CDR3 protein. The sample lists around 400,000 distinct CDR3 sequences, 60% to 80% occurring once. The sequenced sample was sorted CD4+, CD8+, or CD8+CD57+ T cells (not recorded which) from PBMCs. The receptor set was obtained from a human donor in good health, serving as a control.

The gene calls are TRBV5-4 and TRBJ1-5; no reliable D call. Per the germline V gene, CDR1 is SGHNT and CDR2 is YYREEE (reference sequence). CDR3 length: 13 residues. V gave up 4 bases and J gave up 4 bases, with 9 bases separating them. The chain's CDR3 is CASSPRRNQPQHF. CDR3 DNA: TGTGCCAGCAGCCCACGGAGGAATCAGCCCCAGCATTTT.

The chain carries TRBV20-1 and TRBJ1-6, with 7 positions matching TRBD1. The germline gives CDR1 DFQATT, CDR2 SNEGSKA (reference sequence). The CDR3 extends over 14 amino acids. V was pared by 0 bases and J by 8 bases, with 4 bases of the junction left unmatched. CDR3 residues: CSARDTGDHSPLHF. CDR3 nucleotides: TGCAGTGCTAGAGATACAGGGGATCATTCACCCCTCCACTTT.

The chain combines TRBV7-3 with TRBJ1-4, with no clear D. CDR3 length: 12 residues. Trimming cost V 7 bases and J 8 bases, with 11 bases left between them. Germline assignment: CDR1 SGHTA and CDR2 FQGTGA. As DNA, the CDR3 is TGTGCCAGCACCCCTCTTCGGGAAAAACTGTTTTTT. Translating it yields CASTPLREKLFF.

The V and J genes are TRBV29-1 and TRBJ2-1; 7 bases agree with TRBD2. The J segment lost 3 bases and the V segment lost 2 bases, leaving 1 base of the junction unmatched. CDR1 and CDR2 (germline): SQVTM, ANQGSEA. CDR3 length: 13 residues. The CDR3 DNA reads TGCAGCGTTGAACCTAGCGGCTACAATGAGCAGTTCTTC. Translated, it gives CSVEPSGYNEQFF.

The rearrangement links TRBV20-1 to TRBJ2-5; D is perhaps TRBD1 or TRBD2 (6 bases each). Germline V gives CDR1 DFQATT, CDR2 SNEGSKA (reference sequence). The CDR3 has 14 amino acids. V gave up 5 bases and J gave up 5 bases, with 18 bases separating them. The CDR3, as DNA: TGCAGTGCTCGAGGCCCGGGGGCGAGGGAGACCCAGTACTTC. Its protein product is CSARGPGARETQYF.

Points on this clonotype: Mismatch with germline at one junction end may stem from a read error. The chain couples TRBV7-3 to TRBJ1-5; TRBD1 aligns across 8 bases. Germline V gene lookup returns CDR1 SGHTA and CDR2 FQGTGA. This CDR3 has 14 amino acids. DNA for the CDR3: TGTGCCACCAGCCGAGGACAGGGTTATAATCACCAGCATTTT. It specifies CATSRGQGYNHQHF.

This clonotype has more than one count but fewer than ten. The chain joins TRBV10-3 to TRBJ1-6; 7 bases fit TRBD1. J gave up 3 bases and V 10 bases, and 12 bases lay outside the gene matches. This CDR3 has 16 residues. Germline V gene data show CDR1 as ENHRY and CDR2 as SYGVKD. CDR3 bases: TGTGCCAGCAGGGGGAGGGGGACAGACTATAATTCACCCCTCCACTTT. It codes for CASRGRGTDYNSPLHF.

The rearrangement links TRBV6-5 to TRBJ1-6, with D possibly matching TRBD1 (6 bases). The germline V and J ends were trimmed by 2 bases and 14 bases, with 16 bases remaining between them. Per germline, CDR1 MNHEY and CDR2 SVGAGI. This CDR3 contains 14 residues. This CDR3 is CASSYREGDRALHF. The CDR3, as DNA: TGTGCCAGCAGTTACCGGGAGGGGGATAGGGCCCTCCACTTT.